This T cell receptor (beta chain) was obtained from a study of Ad26.COV2.S vaccination and SARS-CoV-2 variants. Study-wide findings and caveats: The TCR-based breadth and depth measures might underestimate overall T cell responses.

Clones were sequenced by immunoSEQ multiplex PCR, and TCRdb holds only the in-frame ones, with some missing. Counted here are under 600,000 clones, about 89% occurring once; the ten biggest clones make up 1.7%. Germline V CDR1 and CDR2: MNHNY, SVGAGI (reference sequence). V was clipped by 1 base and J by 2 bases, with 6 bases between them. The CDR3 spans 15 residues. Note on this clone: Its antigen remains unknown.

Treatment specified: about 20 received Ad26.COV2.S at low or high dose, single or two shots; several received placebo; per-sample allocation not given. Samples came from day 63 after the first vaccine or placebo injection. In Boston, an adult donor aged 18-55 years took part. The chain employs TRBV6-6 and TRBJ2-6; D is ambiguous. This TCR came from a person aged 18 to 59 who received the Ad26.COV2.S COVID-19 vaccine or a placebo. The source material was peripheral blood, sampled in a trial of Ad26.COV2.S vaccine versus placebo. CDR3 in DNA: TGTGCCAGCAGTTACTGGTATGCTGGGGCCAACGTCCTGACTTTC. Translating it yields CASSYWYAGANVLTF.